This is a list of T cell receptor beta chains from one sample in a study of radiotherapy plus CTLA-4 blockade in lung cancer. Sequencing used immunoSEQ multiplex PCR; TCRdb keeps in-frame clones, though not all of them. Here the sample spans some 35,000 clones, 75% to 90% being singletons. The sample in question was peripheral blood, obtained from a patient treated with radiotherapy plus ipilimumab. These TCRs come from a human donor with non-small cell lung cancer who had stable disease on radiotherapy plus ipilimumab. CDR3s include the opening cysteine and the closing phenylalanine or tryptophan. A D gene is named only where the DNA matches it firmly. Clone size appears in some rows only: once, few, many, or a class for an expanded clone.

J gene | V gene | clone size | D gene | CDR3 DNA | CDR3 protein
TRBJ2-7 | TRBV18 | NA | NA | TGTGCCAGCCCAAGGGGACTTTCAACTTACGAGCAGTACTTC | CASPRGLSTYEQYF
TRBJ1-5 | TRBV19 | NA | NA | TGTGCCAGTAGTTTAGGGGTAAGCGGTCAGCCCCAGCATTTT | CASSLGVSGQPQHF
TRBJ2-7 | TRBV6-6 | NA | TRBD1 | TGTGCCAGCACCCTCGGGACAGGTCAAACCTACGAGCAGTACTTC | CASTLGTGQTYEQYF
TRBJ2-1 | TRBV7-9 | NA | TRBD2 | TGTGCCAGCAGCTTAGGGCTAGCGGGAGGAACGAAAAATGAGCAGTTCTTC | CASSLGLAGGTKNEQFF
TRBJ2-4 | TRBV11-2 | NA | NA | TGTGCCAGCAGCTTAGGAGGGCCAAACATTCAGTACTTC | CASSLGGPNIQYF
TRBJ2-7 | TRBV7-6 | NA | TRBD1 | TGTGCCAGCAGCTCCCCCGGGACAGGGTCCTACGAGCAGTACTTC | CASSSPGTGSYEQYF
TRBJ2-2 | TRBV19 | NA | TRBD1 | TGTGCCAGTAGTCGACAGGGGCTAAACACCGGGGAGCTGTTTTTT | CASSRQGLNTGELFF
TRBJ2-7 | TRBV9 | once | TRBD2 | TGTGCCAGCAGCGTAGCCCCGGGACTAGCCTACGAGCAGTACTTC | CASSVAPGLAYEQYF
TRBJ2-3 | TRBV18 | NA | NA | TGTGCCAGCTCCTTTAGCGGTGTTAGCACAGATACGCAGTATTTT | CASSFSGVSTDTQYF
TRBJ2-1 | TRBV27 | once | TRBD2 | TGTGCCAGCAGTTTAATAGCGGGAGGGCCCGGGGGGTACAATGAGCAGTTCTTC | CASSLIAGGPGGYNEQFF
TRBJ2-1 | TRBV7-2 | NA | TRBD2 | TGTGCCAGCAGCGTCACTAGCGGGGCTATGAATGAGCAGTTCTTC | CASSVTSGAMNEQFF
TRBJ2-3 | TRBV14 | NA | NA | TGTGCCAGCAGCCAAGGCGAAGCTAGCACAGATACGCAGTATTTT | CASSQGEASTDTQYF
TRBJ2-1 | TRBV5-4 | NA | TRBD2 | TGTGCCAGCAGCTCTCAGCGGGGCACCCGGGCCTACAATGAGCAGTTCTTC | CASSSQRGTRAYNEQFF
TRBJ2-3 | TRBV27 | NA | TRBD2 | TGTGCCAGCAGTTTAAGCGGGAGGGGTACGACAGATACGCAGTATTTT | CASSLSGRGTTDTQYF
TRBJ2-3 | TRBV7-6 | NA | NA | TGTGCCAGCAGCTCATATACGAGTCCAGGGTCTGGCACAGATACGCAGTATTTT | CASSSYTSPGSGTDTQYF
TRBJ2-7 | TRBV21-1 | NA | NA | TGTGCCGGGAGTTCCGGGACAGGGCCTGTCGAGCAGTACTTC | CAGSSGTGPVEQYF